This T cell receptor beta chain was obtained from a study of T-cell reconstitution after alpha-beta-depleted transplantation in children. Broader study findings: By about two months after transplant, alpha-beta T cells reportedly arose from several hundred graft clones that had expanded. Among T cells one year after transplant, newly produced cells accounted for most counts and diversity.

This clonotype was seen more than once but under ten times. Its specificity is unknown. Unique molecular identifiers were incorporated into the prepared TCRbeta library. TCRdb redid the calling of the PCR reads with MiXCR, one entry per CDR3 protein. Among about 400,000 distinct CDR3 sequences listed, about 16% were seen once. The sample in question was PBMCs, mostly from graft donor cells, obtained 360 days after TCRalphabeta/CD19-depleted stem cell transplant. The receptor's source is a boy under three years old who had a stem cell transplant for Wiskott-Aldrich syndrome, so the T cells may come from the graft donor.

The DNA of the CDR3 is TGTGCCAGCAGGAGCGGGAGGGCCGGTTACCAGTTCTTC. Translating it yields CASRSGRAGYQFF. The chain uses TRBV12-3 or TRBV12-4 and TRBJ2-1, with 10 bases lining up with TRBD2. J lost 13 bases, V lost 6 bases, and 9 bases had no gene match. This CDR3 contains 13 residues.